One and the same sample provided the 22 T cell receptor beta chains below, sequenced in a study of cytomegalovirus exposure and HLA in healthy donors. PCR was performed using 60 Vbeta and 13 Jbeta primers. Generated by immunoSEQ multiplex PCR, the TCRdb table keeps only in-frame clones and is missing some. Among more than 80,000 clones listed, 65% to 80% were seen once. The sequenced material came from PBMCs. The receptor source for this set is a male donor in good health and CMV-seropositive.

V gene TRBV11-3 combines with J gene TRBJ1-1; 7 bases line up with TRBD1. The CDR3 consists of 15 residues. V lost 5 bases to trimming and J lost 4 bases; unmatched junction nucleotides: 10. Per germline, CDR1 SGHNT and CDR2 YENEEA. The CDR3 here is CASSPKTGRGTEAFF. CDR3 coding DNA: TGTGCCAGCAGCCCAAAGACAGGGCGCGGCACTGAAGCTTTCTTT.

The J gene is TRBJ2-3, the V gene TRBV9; 8 nucleotides align to TRBD2. Trimming removed 4 bases from V and 0 bases from J; junction bases left unmatched: 7. Looked up from germline, CDR1 is SGDLS and CDR2 is YYNGEE. The CDR3 runs 16 residues. CDR3 residues: CASSRLAGLSTDTQYF. In DNA, the CDR3 is TGTGCCAGCAGCCGGCTAGCGGGCCTGAGCACAGATACGCAGTATTTT.

The chain couples TRBV5-6 to TRBJ2-7; D perhaps matches TRBD2 (5 bases). CDR1 is SGHDT and CDR2 is YYEEEE in the germline V gene. V was shortened by 3 bases and J by 1 base, with 8 bases between the two germline ends. CDR3 length equals 13 residues. This chain's CDR3 is CASSYEGSYEQYF. The CDR3 nucleotides are TGTGCCAGCAGCTACGAGGGATCCTACGAGCAGTACTTC.

The gene calls are TRBV28 and TRBJ2-7; 8 bases fit TRBD1. With V trimmed by 10 bases and J by 1 base, 6 bases remained unmatched. This CDR3 region has 13 residues. Germline lookup yields CDR1 MDHEN and CDR2 SYDVKM. CDR3 amino acids: CATWDRNSYEQYF. CDR3 nucleotides: TGTGCCACCTGGGACAGGAATTCCTACGAGCAGTACTTC.

The chain is built from TRBV18 and TRBJ1-4, with 9 positions matching TRBD1. The junction had 5 bases not matched to a gene; V was cut back by 2 bases and J by 4 bases. Germline CDR1 reads KGHSH; CDR2 reads LQKENI. This CDR3 is built from 16 residues. The CDR3 protein is CASSPSGTGLNEKLFF. CDR3 nucleotides: TGTGCCAGCTCACCATCCGGGACAGGGCTTAATGAAAAACTGTTTTTT.

This clone was counted only a few times. One end of the junction varies from germline; a read error may be responsible. The CDR3 loop reads CASSQDPWNRDSVF. As DNA, the CDR3 is TGCGCCAGCAGCCAAGATCCCTGGAACCGGGACTCTGTCTTC. The chain has TRBV4-3 and TRBJ2-1, with D maybe TRBD2 (6 bases). Germline CDR1 reads LGHNA; CDR2 reads YSLEER. This CDR3 comprises 14 residues.

This sequence joins TRBV29-1 and TRBJ2-5; 7 bases match TRBD1. Germline-derived CDR1 and CDR2 are SQVTM and ANQGSEA. After removal of 6 bases from V and 4 bases from J, the junction contained 8 bases not matched to a gene. The length of the CDR3 is 13 residues. CDR3 loop: CSVQTGLLETQYF. CDR3 nucleotides: TGCAGCGTACAGACAGGGTTATTAGAGACCCAGTACTTC.

V gene TRBV6-5 combines with J gene TRBJ1-5; perhaps TRBD1 as D (5 bases). Germline V gene data show CDR1 as MNHEY and CDR2 as SVGAGI. The germline V and J ends were trimmed by 0 bases and 6 bases, with 9 bases remaining between them. The CDR3 has 14 amino acids. CDR3 region: CASSYSQGGQPQHF. Here the CDR3 DNA reads TGTGCCAGCAGTTACTCGCAGGGCGGTCAGCCCCAGCATTTT.

This clone was picked up a small number of times. The chain combines TRBV29-1 with TRBJ1-1, with D possibly TRBD1 on 6 matching bases. The CDR3 runs 14 residues. V lost 3 bases to trimming and J lost 5 bases, with 16 bases between them. The V gene's germline CDR1 is SQVTM and CDR2 ANQGSEA. The CDR3 region is CSVEMGTLRTEAFF. CDR3 coding DNA: TGCAGCGTTGAGATGGGGACACTACGGACTGAAGCTTTCTTT.

This clone was seen only once. The CDR3: CASSLTLATPEQYF. The CDR3, as DNA: TGTGCCAGCAGCTTAACGCTAGCGACGCCCGAGCAGTACTTC. This sequence joins TRBV5-4 and TRBJ2-7; D might be TRBD2 (6 bases). The ends were cut back, 2 bases at V and 6 bases at J, with 15 bases in the middle. Germline V gene lookup returns CDR1 SGHNT and CDR2 YYREEE (reference sequence). CDR3 size: 14 residues.

The rearrangement links TRBV10-3 to TRBJ2-1; unclear D gene. Germline V gene data show CDR1 as ENHRY and CDR2 as SYGVKD. The CDR3 is 12 residues long. The ends were cut back, 10 bases at V and 9 bases at J, with 16 bases in the middle. CDR3: CASQRKAGEQFF. The CDR3 bases are TGTGCCAGTCAGCGCAAGGCCGGTGAGCAGTTCTTC.

This clone was seen once. This chain connects TRBV5-1 to TRBJ2-1; 10 bases align to TRBD2. The J segment lost 0 bases and the V segment lost 2 bases, leaving 2 bases of the junction unmatched. The length of the CDR3 is 16 residues. CDR1 SGHRS and CDR2 YFSETQ come from the germline V gene. CDR3 protein: CASSLAGGHSYNEQFF. In DNA, the CDR3 is TGCGCCAGCAGCTTAGCGGGGGGGCACTCCTACAATGAGCAGTTCTTC. Full variable domain (missing parts from reference TRBV5-1 and TRBJ2-1): KAGVTQTPRYLIKTRGQQVTLSCSPISGHRSVSWYQQTPGQGLQFLFEYFSETQRNKGNFPGRFSGRQFSNSRSEMNVSTLELGDSALYLCASSLAGGHSYNEQFFGPGTRLTVL.

This chain links TRBV12-5 with TRBJ2-3; 10 nucleotides line up with TRBD2. Per germline, CDR1 LGHNT and CDR2 FRNRAP. The CDR3 contains 16 residues. The J segment lost 0 bases and the V segment lost 7 bases, leaving 7 bases of the junction unmatched. The CDR3 sequence is CASAFLAGDSTDTQYF. The CDR3 DNA follows: TGTGCTAGTGCCTTCCTAGCGGGGGATAGCACAGATACGCAGTATTTT.

The chain recombines TRBV30 with TRBJ1-2; D might be TRBD1 (6 bases). V lost 0 bases and J lost 4, with 9 bases in between. Looked up from germline, CDR1 is GTSNPN and CDR2 is SVGIG (reference sequence). The CDR3 length is 13 residues. The CDR3 reads CAWSVTTGYGYTF. In DNA, the CDR3 is TGTGCCTGGAGTGTAACGACAGGCTATGGCTACACCTTC.

This chain links TRBV12-5 with TRBJ2-1; TRBD2 aligns across 9 bases. The germline CDR1 and CDR2 sequences are LGHNT and FRNRAP. V lost 4 bases and J lost 3; bases outside the gene matches: 7. This CDR3 comprises 16 residues. In DNA, the CDR3 is TGTGCTAGTGGTTCAGGCGGGGGGGGTGACTACAATGAGCAGTTCTTC. It translates to CASGSGGGGDYNEQFF.

The chain recombines TRBV27 with TRBJ2-1, with unresolved D. Germline V CDR1 and CDR2: MNHEY, SMNVEV (reference sequence). V lost 6 bases, J lost 6 bases, and 15 bases lay in between. This CDR3 comprises 14 residues. As DNA, the CDR3 is TGTGCCAGCAGGCCACACCCAGAACGCAATGAGCAGTTCTTC. Translated, it gives CASRPHPERNEQFF.

This clone came up a few times. The V gene is TRBV7-6, the J gene TRBJ2-7; perhaps TRBD2 as D (6 bases). CDR1 SGHVS and CDR2 FNYEAQ come from the germline V gene. V was pared by 5 bases and J by 3 bases, with 14 bases between. The CDR3 has 14 residues. As DNA, the CDR3 is TGTGCCAGCAGCAACATGGGCGGGAACTACGAGCAGTACTTC. It encodes CASSNMGGNYEQYF.

The J gene is TRBJ2-7, the V gene TRBV27; the D gene is possibly TRBD2 (6 bases). Trimming pared 6 bases from V and 0 bases from J, leaving 15 bases between. CDR1 is MNHEY, CDR2 SMNVEV, per germline (reference sequence). CDR3 size: 15 residues. The CDR3 is CASRLGTASSYEQYF. DNA of the CDR3: TGTGCCAGCAGACTCGGGACTGCGAGCTCCTACGAGCAGTACTTC.

This clone was recorded a few times. J is TRBJ2-1 and V is TRBV7-3; 9 bases are shared with TRBD2. Germline CDR1 and CDR2: SGHTA and FQGTGA. The CDR3 has 15 residues. Losses at the gene ends were 2 bases for V and 9 bases for J; bases not matched to a gene: 8. CDR3 DNA: TGTGCCAGCAGCTTAGCGGGGGGGCGTCTTGGTGAGCAGTTCTTC. This translates into CASSLAGGRLGEQFF.

The V gene is TRBV14, the J gene TRBJ1-1, with D tentatively TRBD1 (6 bases). In germline, CDR1 is SGHDN, CDR2 FVKESK. V lost 4 bases, J lost 1 base, and 10 bases lay in between. This CDR3 contains 14 residues. CDR3 sequence: CASSRPGQNTEAFF. In DNA, the CDR3 is TGTGCCAGCAGCCGACCGGGACAGAACACTGAAGCTTTCTTT.

About this clone: A junction boundary mismatches the germline segment, possibly from a read error. The chain uses TRBV30 and TRBJ1-5; 7 positions match TRBD1. This CDR3 is 14 amino acids long. Germline V gives CDR1 GTSNPN, CDR2 SVGIG (reference sequence). In DNA form, the CDR3 reads TGTGCCTGGAGTGTAGGGACAGTCAATCAGCCCCAGAATTTT. Protein sequence: CAWSVGTVNQPQNF.

The chain has TRBV7-9 and TRBJ2-3; D is undetermined. Germline values: CDR1 SEHNR, CDR2 FQNEAQ (reference sequence). CDR3 size: 13 residues. V lost 5 bases and J 2 bases, leaving 8 bases between the germline ends. CDR3 loop: CASSEVPTDTQYF. CDR3 DNA sequence: TGTGCCAGCAGCGAGGTCCCCACAGATACGCAGTATTTT.